What follows are 31 T cell receptor beta chains derived from one specimen sequenced in a study of OX40 agonist ivuxolimab in advanced cancers. Repertoires were generated with immunoSEQ multiplex PCR, while TCRdb's copy carries only in-frame clones and drops some. The table shows tens of thousands of clones, with 84% occurring only once. The specimen comprised CD4+ or CD8+ T cells sorted from blood, sampled in a trial of the OX40 agonist ivuxolimab. The origin of the receptors is an adult with an advanced solid tumor such as melanoma, head and neck, liver or kidney cancer.

The chain uses TRBV30 and TRBJ2-3; D is possibly TRBD1 or TRBD2 (5 bases each). Germline-derived CDR1 and CDR2 are GTSNPN and SVGIG (reference sequence). This CDR3 is 20 amino acids long. The V and J ends lost 0 bases and 0 bases respectively, with 25 bases between them. The CDR3 DNA reads as TGTGCCTGGAGTGTACGTGGAAGGCGAGGGGCCTCATCTAGCACAGATACGCAGTATTTT. This gives the protein CAWSVRGRRGASSSTDTQYF.

The chain recombines TRBV5-8 with TRBJ2-3, with 7 bases lining up with TRBD2. Germline CDR1 is SGHTS and CDR2 is YDEGEE. The V gene end was trimmed by 2 bases and the J gene end by 12 bases; junction bases not matched to a gene: 6. The CDR3 extends over 12 amino acids. The CDR3 nucleotides are TGTGCCAGCAGCTTCATAAGCGGGGCTCAGTATTTT. Translating it yields CASSFISGAQYF. The entire variable domain, with the rest obtained from reference TRBV5-8 and TRBJ2-3, is as follows: EAGVTQSPTHLIKTRGQQATLRCSPISGHTSVYWYQQALGLGLQFLLWYDEGEERNRGNFPPRFSGRQFPNYSSELNVNALELEDSALYLCASSFISGAQYFGPGTRLTVL.

J is TRBJ2-3 and V is TRBV29-1, with 7 nucleotides matching TRBD1. CDR1 is SQVTM, CDR2 ANQGSEA, per germline. V was clipped by 3 bases and J by 3 bases; unmatched bases: 6. The CDR3 totals 14 residues. CDR3 coding DNA: TGCAGCGTTGAGAAGGGGGCAGGGACAGATACGCAGTATTTT. As protein: CSVEKGAGTDTQYF.

V usage is TRBV6-1 and J usage is TRBJ2-3, with 15 nucleotides matching TRBD2. J lost 6 bases, V lost 3 bases, and 4 bases had no gene match. The CDR3 has 16 amino acids. Germline V gene sequence: CDR1 MNHNS, CDR2 SASEGT. The CDR3: CASSEGLAGGRDTQYF. The CDR3 DNA follows: TGTGCCAGCAGTGAGGGACTAGCGGGGGGAAGGGATACGCAGTATTTT.

The chain uses TRBV7-2 and TRBJ2-5, with a possible D match to TRBD1 (6 bases). Deletions cut 5 bases from V and 5 bases from J, with 21 bases between. The CDR3 is 16 residues long. Germline V CDR1 and CDR2: SGHTA, FQGNSA. The CDR3 spells CASSGGDRTLGETQYF. The CDR3 bases are TGTGCCAGCAGCGGGGGAGACAGGACGTTGGGGGAGACCCAGTACTTC.

The rearrangement joins TRBV14 to TRBJ1-2, with unresolved D. Trimming removed 4 bases at V and 3 bases at J, with 9 bases between. Germline CDR1 and CDR2: SGHDN and FVKESK. The CDR3 is made up of 13 amino acids. The CDR3 region has the DNA TGTGCCAGCAGCCCGGGCGAGGACTATGGCTACACCTTC. It yields the protein CASSPGEDYGYTF.

The chain is built from TRBV5-1 and TRBJ1-2; 8 bases are a match to TRBD1. The trim removed 3 bases at V and 4 bases at J, leaving 5 bases unmatched. Per the germline V gene, CDR1 is SGHRS and CDR2 is YFSETQ. The CDR3 has 14 amino acids. The CDR3 here is CASSSGQGLYGYTF. As DNA, the CDR3 is TGCGCCAGCAGCTCCGGACAGGGCCTCTATGGCTACACCTTC.

The V and J genes are TRBV11-3 and TRBJ2-5; 11 nucleotides agree with TRBD1. Trimming removed 5 bases from V and 2 bases from J; junction bases left unmatched: 4. Germline V CDR1 and CDR2: SGHNT, YENEEA. The CDR3 contains 15 residues. In nucleotides, the CDR3 is TGTGCCAGCAGCCTTGGGACAGGGGGACAAGAGACCCAGTACTTC. It codes for CASSLGTGGQETQYF.

This chain links TRBV5-6 with TRBJ1-2; the D gene is possibly TRBD1 (5 bases). The CDR3 extends over 14 amino acids. Germline lookup yields CDR1 SGHDT and CDR2 YYEEEE. The ends were cut back, 0 bases at V and 3 bases at J, with 9 bases in the middle. CDR3 amino acids: CASSLVDRDYGYTF. CDR3 DNA: TGTGCCAGCAGCTTGGTAGACAGAGACTATGGCTACACCTTC.

The sample holds one count of this clone. V gene TRBV11-3 combines with J gene TRBJ2-7, with TRBD1 as a possible D gene (6 bases). This CDR3 has 14 amino acids. V lost 5 bases, J lost 0 bases, and 11 bases lay in between. The germline V gene has CDR1 SGHNT and CDR2 YENEEA. The CDR3 is CASSPSGDSYEQYF. In DNA, the CDR3 is TGTGCCAGCAGCCCCTCAGGGGACTCCTACGAGCAGTACTTC.

The CDR3 is CASSTTGNTGELFF. DNA of the CDR3: TGTGCCAGCAGCACGACAGGGAACACCGGGGAGCTGTTTTTT. The chain employs TRBV7-9 and TRBJ2-2; perhaps TRBD1 as D (6 bases). This CDR3 has 14 amino acids. The V gene's germline CDR1 is SEHNR and CDR2 FQNEAQ (reference sequence). Trimming shortened V by 5 bases and J by 1 base, and 8 bases separated the two germline ends.

The rearrangement joins TRBV10-3 to TRBJ1-1; possibly TRBD1 for D (5 bases). Trimming stripped 3 bases from V and 0 bases from J, with 8 bases between. Germline values: CDR1 ENHRY, CDR2 SYGVKD. CDR3 length: 14 amino acids. The CDR3 reads CAISDQGMNTEAFF. CDR3 nucleotide sequence: TGTGCCATCAGTGACCAGGGAATGAACACTGAAGCTTTCTTT.

J is TRBJ2-5 and V is TRBV28; 8 bases match TRBD1. V shed 10 bases and J 0 bases; nucleotides not matched to a gene: 13. The CDR3 is 16 amino acids. Looked up from germline, CDR1 is MDHEN and CDR2 is SYDVKM. CDR3 amino acids: CATRGPGGGNQETQYF. CDR3 DNA sequence: TGTGCCACCAGGGGGCCAGGAGGGGGCAACCAAGAGACCCAGTACTTC.

The chain has TRBV5-5 and TRBJ1-1; a weak D match, TRBD1 (6 bases). The V end was cut by 3 bases, the J end by 0 bases, with 12 bases between. Germline V gene sequence: CDR1 SGHKS, CDR2 YYEKEE (reference sequence). The length of the CDR3 is 15 residues. This chain's CDR3 is CASSWTVSMNTEAFF. CDR3 DNA sequence: TGTGCCAGCAGCTGGACAGTATCGATGAACACTGAAGCTTTCTTT.

V is TRBV28 and J is TRBJ2-5; no clear D gene. Looked up from germline, CDR1 is MDHEN and CDR2 is SYDVKM. The CDR3 covers 16 residues. The V end lost 2 bases, the J end lost 5 bases, and 18 bases lay between the germline ends. Written as DNA, the CDR3 is TGTGCCAGCAGTTTACCTCCCAGGATACCGATGGAGACCCAGTACTTC. Its translation is CASSLPPRIPMETQYF.

The CDR3 DNA is TGTGCCAGCAGCCCCCAAGCGGGGGGCTATGGCTACACCTTC. Its translation: CASSPQAGGYGYTF. The chain links TRBV7-3 to TRBJ1-2, with D perhaps TRBD1 (5 bases). Germline V gene data show CDR1 as SGHTA and CDR2 as FQGTGA. The CDR3 is 14 residues long. V was cut by 5 bases and J by 4 bases, with 14 bases left in between.

The rearrangement uses TRBV6-5 and TRBJ1-2; the D is unclear. There are 10 residues in the CDR3. The germline V gene encodes CDR1 MNHEY and CDR2 SVGAGI. The V and J ends lost 10 bases and 3 bases respectively, with 6 bases between them. This CDR3 reads CAIRDYGYTF. The CDR3 DNA follows: TGTGCCATCCGGGACTATGGCTACACCTTC.

This rearrangement joins TRBV30 to TRBJ1-1; 10 bases are a match to TRBD1. Germline V gene data show CDR1 as GTSNPN and CDR2 as SVGIG (reference sequence). This CDR3 comprises 15 residues. V lost 4 bases and J lost 5; bases outside the gene matches: 10. The CDR3: CAWTPGQGRKTEAFF. The CDR3 region has the DNA TGTGCCTGGACCCCGGGACAGGGGCGGAAGACTGAAGCTTTCTTT. The variable domain in full, completed from reference TRBV30 and TRBJ1-1, reads SQTIHQWPATLVQPVGSPLSLECTVEGTSNPNLYWYRQAAGRGLQLLFYSVGIGQISSEVPQNLSASRPQDRQFILSSKKLLLSDSGFYLCAWTPGQGRKTEAFFGQGTRLTVV.

This chain uses TRBV10-3 with TRBJ1-4, with unresolved D. CDR3 length: 13 amino acids. Between the trimmed V and J ends, which lost 5 bases and 3 bases, there was a span of 7 bases. Germline V CDR1 and CDR2: ENHRY, SYGVKD. CDR3 residues: CAISWTANEKLFF. CDR3 coding DNA: TGTGCCATCAGTTGGACGGCTAATGAAAAACTGTTTTTT.

The chain uses TRBV11-2 and TRBJ1-6, with D unresolved. The V and J ends lost 5 bases and 13 bases respectively, with 15 bases between them. The CDR3 loop spans 13 amino acids. Germline V CDR1 and CDR2: SGHAT, FQNNGV. CDR3 DNA sequence: TGTGCCAGCAGCCCCAGACGGCAGTCCCCCCTCCACTTT. This encodes CASSPRRQSPLHF.

This clone was seen once. The chain uses TRBV5-5 and TRBJ1-6; possibly TRBD1 for D (5 bases). The CDR3 length is 14 residues. V was pared by 2 bases and J by 8 bases, with 11 bases between. Germline V CDR1 and CDR2: SGHKS, YYEKEE (reference sequence). CDR3 sequence: CASSFGQGDSPLHF. The CDR3 coding sequence is TGTGCCAGCAGCTTCGGGCAGGGAGATTCACCCCTCCACTTT.

This chain joins TRBV18 and TRBJ1-2; D unresolved. Between the trimmed V and J ends, which lost 0 bases and 0 bases, there was a span of 11 bases. The CDR3 totals 16 residues. CDR1 and CDR2 (germline): KGHSH, LQKENI. The CDR3 DNA sequence: TGTGCCAGCTCACCACCGTCGGTTTCGACTAACTATGGCTACACCTTC. Translating gives CASSPPSVSTNYGYTF.

The chain employs TRBV5-4 and TRBJ2-7; 10 positions match TRBD2. Looked up from germline, CDR1 is SGHNT and CDR2 is YYREEE (reference sequence). This CDR3 is built from 16 residues. Losses at the gene ends were 3 bases for V and 4 bases for J; bases not matched to a gene: 10. CDR3 amino acids: CASSSGSGGEVYEQYV. DNA of the CDR3: TGTGCCAGCAGCTCAGGAAGCGGGGGGGAGGTGTACGAGCAGTACGTC.

CDR3: CATSRDQGLLLEQFF. The DNA of the CDR3 is TGTGCCACCAGCAGAGATCAGGGACTCCTTTTAGAGCAGTTCTTC. The rearrangement joins TRBV15 to TRBJ2-1, with D perhaps matching TRBD2 (6 bases). CDR1 LNHNV and CDR2 YYDKDF come from the germline V gene (reference sequence). V lost 0 bases and J lost 10, with 16 bases in between. This CDR3 has 15 amino acids.

The chain uses TRBV5-1 and TRBJ2-2, with unresolved D. This CDR3 contains 14 residues. V dropped 4 bases and J dropped 1 base, with 8 bases sitting between them. Looked up from germline, CDR1 is SGHRS and CDR2 is YFSETQ. The CDR3 DNA is TGCGCCAGCAGCGTTAATGGGAACACCGGGGAGCTGTTTTTT. Translated, it gives CASSVNGNTGELFF.

The chain employs TRBV28 and TRBJ2-3, with D tentatively TRBD1 (5 bases). CDR1 is MDHEN, CDR2 SYDVKM, per germline. Deletions cut 6 bases from V and 4 bases from J, with 11 bases between. The CDR3 sequence is 13 residues long. The CDR3 is CASRSGAPDTQYF. CDR3 DNA: TGTGCCAGCAGGTCTGGGGCCCCAGATACGCAGTATTTT.

V is TRBV5-4 and J is TRBJ2-7; 8 bases line up with TRBD1. V was pared by 4 bases and J by 3 bases, with 3 bases of the junction left unmatched. The germline gives CDR1 SGHNT, CDR2 YYREEE (reference sequence). The CDR3 length is 13 residues. The CDR3: CASSRTGNYEQYF. The CDR3 region has the DNA TGTGCCAGCAGCCGGACAGGGAACTACGAGCAGTACTTC.

The rearrangement joins TRBV28 to TRBJ2-7; 8 bases fit TRBD2. V trimming: 4 bases; J trimming: 4 bases; junction bases outside the gene matches: 12. This CDR3 contains 16 residues. Germline CDR1 reads MDHEN; CDR2 reads SYDVKM. CDR3 sequence: CASSSPGGGLGYEQYV. The CDR3 nucleotides are TGTGCCAGCAGTTCCCCGGGGGGGGGCTTAGGATACGAGCAGTACGTC.

This clone appeared once. The chain has TRBV18 and TRBJ2-5; D might be TRBD1 or TRBD2, each matching 5 bases. Trimming removed 0 bases from V and 3 bases from J, with 8 bases in between. This CDR3 comprises 14 residues. CDR1 is KGHSH and CDR2 is LQKENI in the germline V gene. CDR3 DNA: TGTGCCAGCTCACCACCCGGGACCAAAGAGACCCAGTACTTC. Translation: CASSPPGTKETQYF.

V usage is TRBV23-1 and J usage is TRBJ2-2; 9 nucleotides line up with TRBD1. TRBV23-1 is flagged as an ORF with uncertain function. V lost 0 bases to trimming and J lost 3 bases; unmatched junction nucleotides: 2. The CDR3 length is 16 residues. The CDR3 DNA reads TGCGCCAGCAGTCAATCGCGACAGGGGGACACCGGGGAGCTGTTTTTT. This gives the protein CASSQSRQGDTGELFF.

This clone was detected only once. V usage is TRBV9 and J usage is TRBJ2-7; 8 positions match TRBD1. The CDR3 has 18 amino acids. Germline V gene lookup returns CDR1 SGDLS and CDR2 YYNGEE. V shed 0 bases, J shed 3 bases, and the junction held 14 bases outside the gene matches. The CDR3 is CASSVAPQARGHLYEQYF. The CDR3 DNA is TGTGCCAGCAGCGTAGCCCCCCAGGCCAGGGGGCACCTCTACGAGCAGTACTTC.